The TCR beta chain described here comes from a study of cytomegalovirus exposure and HLA in healthy donors. The PCR had 60 Vbeta and 13 Jbeta primers. The protocol was immunoSEQ multiplex PCR, while the TCRdb copy is restricted to in-frame clones and leaves out a portion. The table includes some 190,000 clones, around 79% detected once. This CDR3 has 15 residues. Trimming left V 7 bases short and J 5 bases short, with 20 bases between. CDR1 is MNHEY and CDR2 is SVGAGI in the germline V gene. Concerning this clone itself: Its antigen is unidentified.

Study observations and caveats: Rarity marked most TCR sequences, yet some public TCRs occurred in many donors. Sequencing likely produced, as an artifact, a cluster of highly shared sequence variants. Immune exposure information available was restricted to CMV serostatus. Excluded were some V segments that proved indistinguishable, including TRBV6-2 and TRBV6-3.

The chain is built from TRBV6-5 and TRBJ1-1; tentative D call: TRBD1 (5 bases). Sequenced input: PBMCs. This receptor was identified in a woman in her fifties or sixties in good health and CMV-seronegative. The chain's CDR3 is CASTGWGSGGTEAFF. CDR3 DNA: TGTGCCAGCACCGGATGGGGCAGTGGGGGGACTGAAGCTTTCTTT.